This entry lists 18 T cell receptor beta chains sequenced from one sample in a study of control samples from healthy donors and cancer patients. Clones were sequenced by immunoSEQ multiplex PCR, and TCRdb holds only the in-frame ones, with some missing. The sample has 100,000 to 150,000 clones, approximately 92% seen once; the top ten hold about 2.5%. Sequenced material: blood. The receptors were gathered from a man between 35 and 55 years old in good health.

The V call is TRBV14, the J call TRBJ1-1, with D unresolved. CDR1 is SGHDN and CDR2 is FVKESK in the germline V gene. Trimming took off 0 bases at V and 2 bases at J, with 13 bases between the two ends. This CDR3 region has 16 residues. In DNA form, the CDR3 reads TGTGCCAGCAGCCAAGAGGTGGACCAGTTAAACACTGAAGCTTTCTTT. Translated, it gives CASSQEVDQLNTEAFF.

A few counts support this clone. The CDR3 loop is CASSPQGAWGYTF. The CDR3 DNA reads TGTGCCAGCAGCCCCCAGGGGGCATGGGGCTACACCTTC. This sequence joins TRBV6-6 and TRBJ1-2; TRBD1 matches 8 bases. Germline assignment: CDR1 MNHNY and CDR2 SVGAGI (reference sequence). V trimming: 6 bases; J trimming: 8 bases; junction bases outside the gene matches: 8. This CDR3 region has 13 residues.

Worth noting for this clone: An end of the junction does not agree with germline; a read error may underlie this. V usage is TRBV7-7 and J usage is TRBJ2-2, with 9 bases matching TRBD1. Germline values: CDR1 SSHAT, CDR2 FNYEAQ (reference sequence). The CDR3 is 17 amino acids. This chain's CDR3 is CASSPQRTGAGTGELFF. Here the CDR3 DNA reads TGTGCTAGCAGCCCTCAAAGGACAGGGGCGGGCACCGGGGAGCTGTTTTTT.

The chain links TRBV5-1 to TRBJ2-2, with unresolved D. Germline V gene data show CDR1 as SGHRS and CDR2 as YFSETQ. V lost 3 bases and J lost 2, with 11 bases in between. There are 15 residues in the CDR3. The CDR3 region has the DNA TGCGCCAGCAGCTCATTTACCCGAAACACCGGGGAGCTGTTTTTT. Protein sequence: CASSSFTRNTGELFF.

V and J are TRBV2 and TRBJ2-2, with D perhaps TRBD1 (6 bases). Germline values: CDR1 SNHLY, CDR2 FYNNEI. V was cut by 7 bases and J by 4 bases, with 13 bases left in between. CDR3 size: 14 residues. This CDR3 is CASTQGWATGELFF. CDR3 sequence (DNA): TGTGCCAGCACCCAGGGGTGGGCCACCGGGGAGCTGTTTTTT.

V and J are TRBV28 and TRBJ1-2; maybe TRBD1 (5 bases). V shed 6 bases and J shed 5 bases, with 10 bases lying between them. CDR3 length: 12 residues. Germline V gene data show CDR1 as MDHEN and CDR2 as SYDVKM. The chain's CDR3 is CASSPGMYGYTF. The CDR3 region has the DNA TGTGCCAGCAGCCCAGGGATGTATGGCTACACCTTC.

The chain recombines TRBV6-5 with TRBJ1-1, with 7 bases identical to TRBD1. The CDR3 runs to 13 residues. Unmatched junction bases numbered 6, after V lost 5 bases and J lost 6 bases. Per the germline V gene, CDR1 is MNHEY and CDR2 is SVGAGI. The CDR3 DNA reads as TGTGCCAGCAGTCCCCCCGACAGGGCTGAAGCTTTCTTT. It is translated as CASSPPDRAEAFF.

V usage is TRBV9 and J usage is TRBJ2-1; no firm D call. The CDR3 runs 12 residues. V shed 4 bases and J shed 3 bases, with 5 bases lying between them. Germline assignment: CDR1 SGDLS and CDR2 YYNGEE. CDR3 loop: CASSLGYNEQFF. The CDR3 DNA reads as TGTGCCAGCAGCCTAGGCTACAATGAGCAGTTCTTC.

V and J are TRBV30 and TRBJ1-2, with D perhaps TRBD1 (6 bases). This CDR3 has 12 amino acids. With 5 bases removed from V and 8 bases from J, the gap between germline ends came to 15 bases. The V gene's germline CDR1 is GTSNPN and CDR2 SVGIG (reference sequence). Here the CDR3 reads CAWVGGAGGYTF. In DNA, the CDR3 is TGTGCCTGGGTGGGGGGCGCAGGAGGCTACACCTTC. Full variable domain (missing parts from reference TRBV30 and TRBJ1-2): SQTIHQWPATLVQPVGSPLSLECTVEGTSNPNLYWYRQAAGRGLQLLFYSVGIGQISSEVPQNLSASRPQDRQFILSSKKLLLSDSGFYLCAWVGGAGGYTFGSGTRLTVV.

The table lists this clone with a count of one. CDR3 sequence (DNA): TGTGCAAGTCGACCTTTTCTTGACACCATATATTTT. Amino acid sequence: CASRPFLDTIYF. The chain employs TRBV12-2 and TRBJ1-3. TRBV12-2 is reported as a pseudogene. The CDR3 is made up of 12 amino acids.

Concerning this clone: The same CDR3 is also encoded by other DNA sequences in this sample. The CDR3 coding sequence is TGCGCCAGCAGCTTGGGACAGACTTCCTATGGCTACACCTTC. Residues: CASSLGQTSYGYTF. The chain joins TRBV5-1 to TRBJ1-2; D may be TRBD1 (5 bases). With 0 bases removed from V and 4 bases from J, the gap between germline ends came to 10 bases. The CDR3 is made up of 14 amino acids. Germline CDR1 SGHRS, CDR2 YFSETQ.

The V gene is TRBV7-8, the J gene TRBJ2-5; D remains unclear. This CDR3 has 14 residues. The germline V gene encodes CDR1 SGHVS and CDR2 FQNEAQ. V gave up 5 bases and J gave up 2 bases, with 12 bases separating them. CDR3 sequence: CASSPRLRQETQYF. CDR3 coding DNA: TGTGCCAGCAGCCCCCGACTTAGACAAGAGACCCAGTACTTC.

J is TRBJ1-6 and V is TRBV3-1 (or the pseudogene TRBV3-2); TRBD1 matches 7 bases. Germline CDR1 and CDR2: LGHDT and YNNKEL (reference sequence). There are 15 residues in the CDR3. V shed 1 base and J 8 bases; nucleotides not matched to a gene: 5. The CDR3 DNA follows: TGTGCCAGCAGCCAAGGTAGGGGGCGCGATTCACCCCTCCACTTT. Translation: CASSQGRGRDSPLHF.

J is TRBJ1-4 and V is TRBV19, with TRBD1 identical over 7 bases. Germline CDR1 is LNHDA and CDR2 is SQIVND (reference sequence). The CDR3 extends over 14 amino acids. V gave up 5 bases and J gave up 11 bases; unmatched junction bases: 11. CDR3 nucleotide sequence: TGTGCCAGTAGTGAAGACAGGGTGAAGGATAAACTGTTTTTT. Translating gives CASSEDRVKDKLFF.

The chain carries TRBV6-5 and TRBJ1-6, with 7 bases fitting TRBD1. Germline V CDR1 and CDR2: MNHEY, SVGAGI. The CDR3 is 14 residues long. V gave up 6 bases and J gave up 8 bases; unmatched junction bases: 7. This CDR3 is CASSRQGPDSPLHF. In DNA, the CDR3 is TGTGCCAGCAGCCGACAGGGCCCGGATTCACCCCTCCACTTT.

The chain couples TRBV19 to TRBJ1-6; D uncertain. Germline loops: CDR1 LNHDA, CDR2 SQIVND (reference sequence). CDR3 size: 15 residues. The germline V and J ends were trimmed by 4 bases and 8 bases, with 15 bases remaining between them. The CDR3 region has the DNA TGTGCCAGTAGTACGATTAGTTGGGGAGATTCACCCCTCCACTTT. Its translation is CASSTISWGDSPLHF.

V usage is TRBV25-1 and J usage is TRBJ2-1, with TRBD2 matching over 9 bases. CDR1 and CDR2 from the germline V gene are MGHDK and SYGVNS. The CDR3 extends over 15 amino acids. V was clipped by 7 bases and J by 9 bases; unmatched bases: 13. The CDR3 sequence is CASKPSGTATFEQFF. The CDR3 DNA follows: TGTGCCAGCAAACCTAGCGGGACGGCGACGTTTGAGCAGTTCTTC.

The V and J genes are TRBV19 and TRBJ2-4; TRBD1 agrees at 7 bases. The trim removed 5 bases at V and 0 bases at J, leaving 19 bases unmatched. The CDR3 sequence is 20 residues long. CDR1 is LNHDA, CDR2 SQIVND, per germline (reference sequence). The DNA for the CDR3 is TGTGCCAGTAGTCCGAGAGGGACAGCTGGCTCGGTACAAGCCAAAAACATTCAGTACTTC. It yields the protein CASSPRGTAGSVQAKNIQYF. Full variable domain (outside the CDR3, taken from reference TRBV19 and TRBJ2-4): DGGITQSPKYLFRKEGQNVTLSCEQNLNHDAMYWYRQDPGQGLRLIYYSQIVNDFQKGDIAEGYSVSREKKESFPLTVTSAQKNPTAFYLCASSPRGTAGSVQAKNIQYFGAGTRLSVL.